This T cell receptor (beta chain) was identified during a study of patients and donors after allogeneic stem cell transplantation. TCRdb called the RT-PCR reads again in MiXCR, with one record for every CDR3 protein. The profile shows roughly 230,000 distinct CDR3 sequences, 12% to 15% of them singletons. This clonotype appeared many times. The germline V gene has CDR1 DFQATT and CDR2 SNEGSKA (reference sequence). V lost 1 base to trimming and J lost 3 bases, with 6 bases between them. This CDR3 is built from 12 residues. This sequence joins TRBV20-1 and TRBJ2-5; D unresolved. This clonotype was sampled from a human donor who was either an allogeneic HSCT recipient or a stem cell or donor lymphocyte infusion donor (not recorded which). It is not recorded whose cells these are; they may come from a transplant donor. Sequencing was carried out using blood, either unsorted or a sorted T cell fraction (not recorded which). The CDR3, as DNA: TGCAGTGCTAGAGGCTCGAAAGAGACCCAGTACTTC. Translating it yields CSARGSKETQYF.